This TCR beta chain originates from a study of blood T cell repertoires in COVID-19. Study summary: From the United States, Italy and Spain came samples of acute and convalescent COVID-19. PBMCs, B-cell-depleted T cells, or T cells were the source of the cDNA or gDNA that made up the material.

J lost 4 bases, V lost 2 bases, and 10 bases had no gene match. Germline values: CDR1 SGHNT, CDR2 YYREEE (reference sequence). The CDR3 length is 16 residues. Original handling: Counts of nucleated cells, estimated from reference gene primer amplification, were obtained. Some clones are missing from TCRdb's copy, which holds only in-frame ones; the method was immunoSEQ multiplex PCR. From that table come the V and J calls and clone size; the DNA was used to work out D and trimming. The sample holds some 250,000 clones; about 68% are singletons and the top ten take 2.5% to 4%. The chain employs TRBV5-4 and TRBJ2-5; 8 nucleotides match TRBD2. This clonotype originated in a woman older than 75 with acute or convalescent COVID-19. The sequencing sample was made of peripheral blood. The CDR3 DNA reads TGTGCCAGCAGCTTAGGAAGCGGGAGAGGACGAGAGACCCAGTACTTC. Translated, it gives CASSLGSGRGRETQYF.